The 20 T cell receptor beta chains below come from one sample, sequenced in a study of blood T cell repertoires in COVID-19. Profiled with immunoSEQ multiplex PCR; TCRdb holds only in-frame clones, not every one. The sample has over 100,000 clones, 80% to 90% seen once. The specimen sequenced was peripheral blood. The receptor source for this set is a human donor with acute or convalescent COVID-19. The donor label of this sample is uncertain.

The rearrangement links TRBV7-2 to TRBJ2-3; no clear D. This CDR3 spans 12 amino acids. Germline V gene lookup returns CDR1 SGHTA and CDR2 FQGNSA. Trimming removed 2 bases from V and 8 bases from J, with 8 bases in between. CDR3 sequence (DNA): TGTGCCAGCAGCTTAAGTCCCGGTACGCAGTATTTT. Translation gives CASSLSPGTQYF.

This clone came up once. The V and J genes are TRBV7-8 and TRBJ1-5; 8 bases line up with TRBD1. CDR1 is SGHVS, CDR2 FQNEAQ, per germline. Losses at the gene ends were 3 bases for V and 9 bases for J; bases not matched to a gene: 7. The CDR3 sequence is 14 residues long. CDR3 sequence: CASSLNVGTGPQHF. In DNA, the CDR3 is TGTGCCAGCAGCTTGAACGTAGGGACAGGGCCCCAGCATTTT.

This clone was counted a single time. In the same sample, other DNA sequences code for this CDR3. The CDR3 DNA is TGTGCCAGCAGTTCAGGACAGGGGGTTTATGGCTACACCTTC. Translating it yields CASSSGQGVYGYTF. The chain recombines TRBV28 with TRBJ1-2; 10 nucleotides align to TRBD1. This CDR3 comprises 14 residues. V was pared by 4 bases and J by 5 bases, with 4 bases of the junction left unmatched. Germline-derived CDR1 and CDR2 are MDHEN and SYDVKM.

The chain is built from TRBV7-9 and TRBJ1-4; no reliable D call. This CDR3 is built from 15 residues. V dropped 5 bases and J dropped 0 bases, with 10 bases sitting between them. Germline V gives CDR1 SEHNR, CDR2 FQNEAQ (reference sequence). The chain's CDR3 is CASSPATATNEKLFF. In DNA, the CDR3 is TGTGCCAGCAGCCCCGCGACTGCAACTAATGAAAAACTGTTTTTT.

In this sample, this clone turned up once. This chain joins TRBV6-1 and TRBJ1-1, with a possible D match to TRBD1 (6 bases). The CDR3 is 15 residues long. Germline CDR1 and CDR2: MNHNS and SASEGT. V shed 2 bases and J shed 1 base, with 11 bases lying between them. Here the CDR3 reads CASSEYLGANTEAFF. The DNA for the CDR3 is TGTGCCAGCAGTGAATACCTGGGGGCGAACACTGAAGCTTTCTTT.

To note about this clone: Germline and junction disagree at one end, which may indicate a read error. This chain connects TRBV5-1 to TRBJ1-3, with D hard to call. This CDR3 has 15 amino acids. CDR1 and CDR2 from the germline V gene are SGHRS and YFSETQ. The chain's CDR3 is CATSIEGRRGNTIYF. In DNA, the CDR3 is TGCGCCACCAGCATAGAAGGAAGGAGGGGAAACACCATATATTTT.

There are a few counts of this clone. The CDR3 DNA follows: TGTGCCAGCAGCCAGCGGGAGGTAAGTTCACCCCTCCACTTT. It translates to CASSQREVSSPLHF. The V and J genes are TRBV7-9 and TRBJ1-6; D is unresolved. V was trimmed by 5 bases and J by 9 bases, leaving 14 bases between them. Germline CDR1 and CDR2: SEHNR and FQNEAQ (reference sequence). The length of the CDR3 is 14 residues.

V is TRBV29-1 and J is TRBJ2-2; 7 bases agree with TRBD1. Germline V CDR1 and CDR2: SQVTM, ANQGSEA. V shed 8 bases and J 1 base; nucleotides not matched to a gene: 4. The CDR3 runs 13 residues. The CDR3 loop is CSIRTGNTGELFF. The CDR3 DNA reads as TGCAGCATACGGACAGGGAACACCGGGGAGCTGTTTTTT.

The V gene is TRBV19, the J gene TRBJ1-2, with D possibly TRBD1 on 5 matching bases. Germline V gives CDR1 LNHDA, CDR2 SQIVND (reference sequence). V was cut by 2 bases and J by 6 bases, with 10 bases left in between. The CDR3 contains 13 residues. In DNA form, the CDR3 reads TGTGCCAGTAGTATAAGGCCCAGGGATGGCTACACCTTC. As protein: CASSIRPRDGYTF.

The chain has TRBV4-1 and TRBJ1-2; no definite D call. The V gene's germline CDR1 is MGHRA and CDR2 YSYEKL. V lost 1 base to trimming and J lost 1 base, with 10 bases between them. CDR3 length equals 15 residues. CDR3 sequence: CASSQVVTHNYGYTF. CDR3 in DNA: TGCGCCAGCAGCCAAGTAGTAACCCATAACTATGGCTACACCTTC.

The V gene is TRBV24-1, the J gene TRBJ2-2, with TRBD1 matching 9 bases. CDR3 length: 17 residues. Germline V gene lookup returns CDR1 KGHDR and CDR2 SFDVKD. The junction had 8 bases not matched to a gene; V was cut back by 2 bases and J by 5 bases. The CDR3 DNA sequence: TGTGCCACCAGTGATTCGCGGGAACAGGGGGCAACCGGGGAGCTGTTTTTT. Amino acids: CATSDSREQGATGELFF.

The chain has TRBV23-1 and TRBJ1-5, with 7 bases lining up with TRBD1. TRBV23-1 is an ORF, and what it does is uncertain. The V segment lost 9 bases and the J segment 5 bases; nucleotides outside the gene matches: 7. The CDR3 is 13 amino acids. Written as DNA, the CDR3 is TGCGCCAGTTTAACAGGGGTTTATCAGCCCCAGCATTTT. It translates to CASLTGVYQPQHF.

The chain employs TRBV30 and TRBJ1-1; tentative D call: TRBD1 (6 bases). Germline V gene data show CDR1 as GTSNPN and CDR2 as SVGIG (reference sequence). V lost 0 bases and J 5 bases, leaving 13 bases between the germline ends. The CDR3 has 14 residues. In DNA form, the CDR3 reads TGTGCCTGGAGTGTCACGGACAGCAAGACTGAAGCTTTCTTT. Residues: CAWSVTDSKTEAFF. Drawing the rest from reference TRBV30 and TRBJ1-1, the complete variable domain is SQTIHQWPATLVQPVGSPLSLECTVEGTSNPNLYWYRQAAGRGLQLLFYSVGIGQISSEVPQNLSASRPQDRQFILSSKKLLLSDSGFYLCAWSVTDSKTEAFFGQGTRLTVV.

The chain joins TRBV3-1 (or the pseudogene TRBV3-2) to TRBJ1-1; unclear D gene. Germline CDR1 and CDR2: LGHDT and YNNKEL (reference sequence). The V end was cut by 1 base, the J end by 0 bases, with 6 bases between. The CDR3 loop spans 14 amino acids. The CDR3 region is CASSQVSVNTEAFF. In nucleotides, the CDR3 is TGTGCCAGCAGCCAAGTCTCTGTGAACACTGAAGCTTTCTTT.

This chain connects TRBV12-5 to TRBJ2-1; 7 positions match TRBD2. The length of the CDR3 is 18 residues. J was trimmed by 6 bases and V by 0 bases; bases with no gene match: 14. Germline V gene data show CDR1 as LGHNT and CDR2 as FRNRAP. CDR3 DNA: TGTGCTAGTGGTTTGGTGGTCAATCGCGGGAGCTTTCCCAATGAGCAGTTCTTC. Amino acid sequence: CASGLVVNRGSFPNEQFF.

This clone was seen once. The CDR3 sequence is CASSGTGNKQFF. The CDR3 DNA sequence: TGTGCCAGCAGCGGGACAGGGAATAAGCAGTTCTTC. The gene calls are TRBV3-1 (or the pseudogene TRBV3-2) and TRBJ2-1, with 9 bases identical to TRBD1. Germline CDR1 LGHDT, CDR2 YNNKEL (reference sequence). With V trimmed by 5 bases and J by 11 bases, 4 bases remained unmatched. The CDR3 extends over 12 amino acids.

The chain links TRBV9 to TRBJ2-1, with 11 bases aligning to TRBD2. Germline CDR1 reads SGDLS; CDR2 reads YYNGEE. The J segment lost 6 bases and the V segment lost 4 bases, leaving 9 bases of the junction unmatched. The CDR3 is 16 residues long. CDR3 sequence reads: CASSPLAGGGINEQFF. In DNA, the CDR3 is TGTGCCAGCAGCCCTTTAGCGGGAGGGGGGATCAATGAGCAGTTCTTC.

V is TRBV7-9 and J is TRBJ2-5; TRBD1 agrees at 8 bases. The V and J ends lost 0 bases and 4 bases, in that order; junction bases with no gene match: 4. In germline, CDR1 is SEHNR, CDR2 FQNEAQ (reference sequence). There are 15 residues in the CDR3. Written as DNA, the CDR3 is TGTGCCAGCAGCTTAGCGGGCAGGGGGCCAGAGACCCAGTACTTC. Its protein is CASSLAGRGPETQYF.

This chain uses TRBV18 with TRBJ1-1; D may be TRBD1 (6 bases). The CDR3 covers 12 residues. The germline CDR1 and CDR2 sequences are KGHSH and LQKENI. Trimming cost V 2 bases and J 5 bases, with 6 bases left between them. The CDR3 DNA is TGTGCCAGCTCACCAACAGGGACTGAAGCTTTCTTT. Translating gives CASSPTGTEAFF.

The V and J genes are TRBV7-8 and TRBJ1-1; D call uncertain. Trimming cost V 1 base and J 1 base, with 4 bases left between them. The CDR3 runs 13 residues. From germline, CDR1 is SGHVS and CDR2 FQNEAQ. The CDR3 nucleotides read TGTGCCAGCAGCTTAGATAGGAACACTGAAGCTTTCTTT. Encoded protein: CASSLDRNTEAFF. The whole variable domain, remainder taken from reference TRBV7-8 and TRBJ1-1, is GAGVSQSPRYKVAKRGQDVALRCDPISGHVSLFWYQQALGQGPEFLTYFQNEAQLDKSGLPSDRFFAERPEGSVSTLKIQRTQQEDSAVYLCASSLDRNTEAFFGQGTRLTVV.